The following is a T cell receptor (beta chain) sequence with its context. This clone's antigen is unknown. Nothing much larger sits one base from this clone, and base qualities are not available. The data were obtained in a study of sequential checkpoint blockade in melanoma (dated by TCRdb to between 2017 and 2020). Context from the whole study: Patients were randomized 1:1 to first-line nivolumab followed by ipilimumab (arm A) or ipilimumab followed by nivolumab (arm B). Maintenance nivolumab came after each of the two trial sequences. Here is what the overall study found, with its caveats: Validation of the response-prediction model combining TCR metrics and mutation burden is needed in larger, independent patient cohorts.

The immunoSEQ Assay was used to immunosequence TCRbeta CDR3 regions from genomic DNA. Prior to high-throughput sequencing, genomic DNA was amplified by bias-controlled multiplex PCR. The paper's data handling went like this. To quantify the absolute abundance of each unique TCRbeta CDR3 region, the sequences were collapsed and filtered. Clonality, defined as 1 minus Pielou's evenness, was calculated using only productive rearrangements. A previously published method was used to identify clones whose frequencies were significantly greater in on-treatment samples than in baseline samples. Here the immuneACCESS table is served through TCRdb, limited to in-frame sequences with V and J called. Missing clones are a known gap in these copies; in checked studies unresolved V genes cover under half, and the rest lacks a known reason. V, J and clone size were drawn from that table, and D and trimming were deduced from the DNA. The sample table lists approximately 8,800 clones, roughly 70% of them with a count of one. Less than 25% of the sample is taken by the ten largest.

The sample's treatment or condition label is to be understood as: randomized to nivolumab then ipilimumab (arm A) or the reverse (arm B). No trial patient had received prior DNA-damaging chemotherapy. Thawed PBMCs were sorted on a FACS Aria II flow cytometer to isolate live CD3+CD8+ cells negative for CD19 and CD56. Samples came from patients with melanoma in CheckMate 064, a randomized, open-label phase II trial of sequential checkpoint blockade. Peripheral blood mononuclear cells were collected by leukapheresis, purified with Ficoll-Paque, and frozen in human serum with approximately 9.4% DMSO. Right after sorting, the blood CD3+CD8+ cells were verified to be >95% pure, and DNA extraction followed. Here the sequenced sample was CD8+ T cells sorted from blood (inferred from file names), taken from a patient given nivolumab and ipilimumab in sequence. The source is a human donor with melanoma.

The sequenced DNA is TGCGCCAGCAGCCCGGAACAGGGGTCGTCGAATGAGCAGTTCTTC. This translates into CASSPEQGSSNEQFF. The chain is made from TRBV4-3 and TRBJ2-1, with 7 middle bases fitting TRBD1. The CDR1 and CDR2 encoded by the germline V gene are LGHNA and YSLEER. V lost 4 bases and J lost 7 bases, and the count of bases not matched to a germline gene is 10. Taken from cysteine to phenylalanine, the CDR3 has 15 residues. The DNA shown is the 45-base CDR3, in frame from base 1.